This paragraph reports one TCR beta chain. The data are from a study of blood T cell repertoires in COVID-19. The wider study: There were acute and convalescent COVID-19 samples, and they came from the United States, Italy and Spain.

Original methodology: Reference gene primer amplification gave estimated nucleated cell counts. Assay used: immunoSEQ multiplex PCR; TCRdb lists only in-frame clones, some missing. That table gives V, J and clone size, and the DNA gave D and trimming. The table has around 380,000 clones, roughly 86% seen once. CDR1 is SEHNR, CDR2 FQNEAQ, per germline (reference sequence). The CDR3 loop spans 16 amino acids. V lost 3 bases and J lost 5; bases outside the gene matches: 6. The sequence was obtained from a human donor with acute or convalescent COVID-19. The donor label of this sample is uncertain. The chain uses TRBV7-9 and TRBJ2-1, with 11 bases matching TRBD2. The material sequenced was peripheral blood. The CDR3 reads CASSFGASGGNNEQFF. As DNA, the CDR3 is TGTGCCAGCAGCTTTGGGGCTAGCGGGGGGAACAATGAGCAGTTCTTC.